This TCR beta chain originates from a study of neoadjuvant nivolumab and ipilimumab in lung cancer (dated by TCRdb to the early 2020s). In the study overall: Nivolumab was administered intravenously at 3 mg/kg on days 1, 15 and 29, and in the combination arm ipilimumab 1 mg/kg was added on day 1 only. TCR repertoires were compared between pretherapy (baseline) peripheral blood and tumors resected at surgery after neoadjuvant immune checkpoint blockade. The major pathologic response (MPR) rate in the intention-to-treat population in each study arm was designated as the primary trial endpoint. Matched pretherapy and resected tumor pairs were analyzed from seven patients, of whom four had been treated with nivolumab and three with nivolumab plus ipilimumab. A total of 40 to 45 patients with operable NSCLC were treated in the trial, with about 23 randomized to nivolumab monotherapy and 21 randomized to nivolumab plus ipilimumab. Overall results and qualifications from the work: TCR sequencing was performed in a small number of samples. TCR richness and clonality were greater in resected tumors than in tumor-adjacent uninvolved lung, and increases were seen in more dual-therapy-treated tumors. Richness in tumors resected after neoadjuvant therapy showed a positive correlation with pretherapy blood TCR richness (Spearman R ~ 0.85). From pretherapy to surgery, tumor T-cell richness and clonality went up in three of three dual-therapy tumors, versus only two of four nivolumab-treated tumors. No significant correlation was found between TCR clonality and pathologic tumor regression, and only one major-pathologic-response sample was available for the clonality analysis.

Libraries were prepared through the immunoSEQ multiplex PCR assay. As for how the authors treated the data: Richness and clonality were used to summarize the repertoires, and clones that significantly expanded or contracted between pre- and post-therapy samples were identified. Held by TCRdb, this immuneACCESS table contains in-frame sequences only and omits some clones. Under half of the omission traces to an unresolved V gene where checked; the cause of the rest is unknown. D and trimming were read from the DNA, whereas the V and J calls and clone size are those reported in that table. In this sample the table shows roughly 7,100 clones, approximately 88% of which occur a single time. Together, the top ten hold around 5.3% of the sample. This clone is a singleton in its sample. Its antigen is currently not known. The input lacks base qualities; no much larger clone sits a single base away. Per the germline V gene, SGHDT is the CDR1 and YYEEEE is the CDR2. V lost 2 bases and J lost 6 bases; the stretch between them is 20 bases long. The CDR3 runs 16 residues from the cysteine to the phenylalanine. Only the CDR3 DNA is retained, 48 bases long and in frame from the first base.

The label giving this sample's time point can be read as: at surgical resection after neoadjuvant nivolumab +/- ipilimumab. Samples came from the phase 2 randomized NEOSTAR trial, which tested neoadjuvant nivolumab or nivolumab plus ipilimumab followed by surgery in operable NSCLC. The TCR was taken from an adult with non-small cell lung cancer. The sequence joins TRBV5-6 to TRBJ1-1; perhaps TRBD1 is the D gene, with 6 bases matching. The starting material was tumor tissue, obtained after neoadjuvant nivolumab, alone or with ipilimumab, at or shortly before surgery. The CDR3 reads CASSFQSHSWTAEAFF. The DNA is TGTGCCAGCAGCTTTCAATCCCACTCGTGGACAGCTGAAGCTTTCTTT.